The rows below give T cell receptor beta chains drawn from one sample of a study of blood T cell repertoires in COVID-19. Generated by immunoSEQ multiplex PCR, the TCRdb table keeps only in-frame clones and is missing some. The table includes tens of thousands of clones, approximately 83% detected once. The sequencing input was peripheral blood. The receptors come from a human donor in a cohort sampled during active COVID-19. The CDR3 runs from the conserved cysteine through the conserved F or W.

J: TRBJ2-1; V: TRBV6-4; CDR3: CASKGQINNEQFF
J: TRBJ1-6; V: TRBV19; CDR3: CASSNTGYNSPLHF
J: TRBJ2-7; V: TRBV29-1; CDR3: CSVEGLWDRGHSSYEQYF
J: TRBJ2-3; V: TRBV7-2; CDR3: CASSLAGGPGDTQYF
J: TRBJ1-5; V: TRBV19; CDR3: CASSNGQGKQPQHF
J: TRBJ2-5; V: TRBV4-3; CDR3: CASSPPGRDKETQYF
J: TRBJ2-7; V: TRBV21-1; CDR3: CASSEAQDRRVYEQYF
J: TRBJ2-3; V: TRBV5-5; CDR3: CASRKTGGQSTDTQYF
J: TRBJ1-2; V: TRBV28; CDR3: CASSLSGHLNYGYTF
J: TRBJ2-3; V: TRBV19; CDR3: CASSIEWGERLINTQYF
J: TRBJ1-1; V: TRBV5-4; CDR3: CASSFPGGLTEAFF
J: TRBJ1-1; V: TRBV27; CDR3: CASSFRTAAEAFF
J: TRBJ2-1; V: TRBV11-3; CDR3: CASNLAGASYNEQFF
J: TRBJ1-3; V: TRBV7-8; CDR3: CASSLTAVGQVSGNTIYF
J: TRBJ1-3; V: TRBV6-5; CDR3: CASTQGGAGNTIYF
J: TRBJ2-7; V: TRBV7-2; CDR3: CASSLAGLAAFEQYF